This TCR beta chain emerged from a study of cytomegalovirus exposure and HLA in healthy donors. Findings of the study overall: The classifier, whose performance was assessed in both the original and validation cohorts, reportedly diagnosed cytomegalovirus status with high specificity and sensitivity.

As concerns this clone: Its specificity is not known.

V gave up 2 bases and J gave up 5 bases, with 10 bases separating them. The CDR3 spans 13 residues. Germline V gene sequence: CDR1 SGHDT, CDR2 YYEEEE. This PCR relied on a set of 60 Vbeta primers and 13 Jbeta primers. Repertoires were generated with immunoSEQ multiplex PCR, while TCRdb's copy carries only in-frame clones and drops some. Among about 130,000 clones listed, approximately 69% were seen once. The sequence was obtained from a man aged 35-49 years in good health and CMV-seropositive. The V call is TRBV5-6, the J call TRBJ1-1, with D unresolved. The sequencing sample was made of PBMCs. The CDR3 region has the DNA TGTGCCAGCAGCTTCCTCAGACAAACTGAAGCTTTCTTT. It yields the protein CASSFLRQTEAFF.